A single T cell receptor (beta chain) is shown here with its context. Its antigen is as yet unknown. This sample stems from a study of CD8 T cells in Susac syndrome. About the study: Active disease was present in about 6 of the sequenced Susac syndrome patients, whereas roughly 8 of them were in remission. Patients with Susac syndrome were, at the time of blood collection, therapy-naive, maintained on corticosteroids, or maintained on intravenous immunoglobulin alone.

V was trimmed by 8 bases and J by 2 bases, leaving 15 bases between them. CDR3 length: 15 residues. Patients with Susac syndrome fulfilled recently defined diagnostic criteria for definite or probable disease. Findings and caveats of the study: The CD4+ T cell repertoires, which came from Susac syndrome patients, showed no sign of clonal expansion.

It was with random hexamers that roughly 0.45 to 1 ug RNA was reverse transcribed. TCRdb independently ran MiXCR on the immunoSEQ multiplex PCR reads; one entry per CDR3 protein. This sample carries some 68,000 distinct CDR3 sequences, 93% of them seen once, and the ten largest clones take roughly 0.16%. This sequence originates from a human donor with Susac syndrome. V usage is TRBV12-3 or TRBV12-4 and J usage is TRBJ2-2, with a weak D call TRBD1 (6 bases). The sample taken for sequencing was CD4+ T cells from PBMCs. CDR3 region: CASAGDLINTGELFF. The CDR3 DNA follows: TGTGCCAGCGCAGGGGACCTGATAAACACCGGGGAGCTGTTTTTT.